What follows are 21 T cell receptor beta chains derived from one specimen sequenced in a study of T cells in localized non-small cell lung cancer. Only in-frame clones appear in the TCRdb table, and some are missing; sequencing was by immunoSEQ multiplex PCR. The sample holds roughly 2,000 clones, 25% seen once. The sample in question was normal lung tissue next to the tumor, obtained before any cancer treatment. These receptors originate from a female donor older than 55 with stage III squamous cell lung carcinoma.

This clone showed up just a few times. The chain employs TRBV10-2 and TRBJ2-3; 8 nucleotides agree with TRBD1. V lost 5 bases, J lost 3 bases, and 4 bases stayed unmatched. Germline V gene data show CDR1 as WSHSY and CDR2 as SAAADI. The CDR3 is made up of 14 amino acids. The CDR3 is CASSRRQGTDTQYF. The CDR3 coding sequence is TGCGCCAGCAGTAGAAGACAGGGGACAGATACGCAGTATTTT.

This clone was picked up many times. The chain couples TRBV11-3 to TRBJ2-5; D gene uncertain. Germline CDR1 and CDR2: SGHNT and YENEEA. CDR3 length equals 16 residues. With 5 bases removed from V and 5 bases from J, the gap between germline ends came to 21 bases. CDR3 loop: CASSPDRAGRGETQYF. CDR3 bases: TGTGCCAGCAGCCCCGATAGGGCCGGGCGAGGCGAGACCCAGTACTTC.

The sample holds a few counts of this clone. The V and J genes are TRBV1 and TRBJ2-7; TRBD2, the table's D call, lacks a check against the DNA. TRBV1 represents a pseudogene. This CDR3 has 15 residues. CDR3 in amino acids: CASSQRSGGRYEQYF. CDR3 nucleotides: TGCGCCAGCAGCCAAAGGTCAGGAGGAAGGTACGAGCAGTACTTC.

This clone occurred a few times. V and J are TRBV28 and TRBJ2-5; D call uncertain. There are 12 residues in the CDR3. The V end lost 7 bases, the J end lost 0 bases, and 6 bases lay between the germline ends. Germline CDR1 and CDR2: MDHEN and SYDVKM. CDR3 in DNA: TGTGCCAGCACGGCGTACCAAGAGACCCAGTACTTC. Protein sequence: CASTAYQETQYF.

The chain uses TRBV18 and TRBJ2-1; D is perhaps TRBD1 (5 bases). In germline, CDR1 is KGHSH, CDR2 LQKENI. This CDR3 spans 13 amino acids. V lost 0 bases to trimming and J lost 6 bases, with 6 bases between them. CDR3 amino acids: CASSPPTGNEQFF. As DNA, the CDR3 is TGTGCCAGCTCACCACCAACAGGCAATGAGCAGTTCTTC.

This clone was seen only a few times. The chain uses TRBV5-1 and TRBJ2-3; maybe TRBD2 (7 bases). Trimming shortened V by 4 bases and J by 0 bases, and 15 bases separated the two germline ends. Germline values: CDR1 SGHRS, CDR2 YFSETQ. This CDR3 region has 16 residues. CDR3 residues: CASSLGGGPSTDTQYF. CDR3 DNA: TGCGCCAGCAGCCTGGGAGGGGGGCCCAGCACAGATACGCAGTATTTT.

This clone showed up just a few times. This sequence joins TRBV11-3 and TRBJ2-3, with 12 bases lining up with TRBD2. The junction had 11 bases not matched to a gene; V was cut back by 5 bases and J by 8 bases. The V gene's germline CDR1 is SGHNT and CDR2 YENEEA. The CDR3 extends over 16 amino acids. Here the CDR3 reads CASSAPGGTSGRTQYF. The CDR3 coding sequence is TGTGCCAGCAGCGCCCCGGGGGGGACTAGCGGGCGTACGCAGTATTTT. The whole variable domain, remainder taken from reference TRBV11-3 and TRBJ2-3, is EAGVVQSPRYKIIEKKQPVAFWCNPISGHNTLYWYLQNLGQGPELLIRYENEEAVDDSQLPKDRFSAERLKGVDSTLKIQPAELGDSAVYLCASSAPGGTSGRTQYFGPGTRLTVL.

The chain joins TRBV6-7 to TRBJ1-1; tentatively, D is TRBD1 (5 bases). TRBV6-7 carries the ORF label, with uncertain function. CDR3 length equals 11 residues. Trimming removed 6 bases from V and 8 bases from J, with 10 bases in between. This CDR3 reads CASSLGREAFF. As DNA, the CDR3 is TGTGCCAGCAGCCTGGGACGAGAAGCTTTCTTT.

The chain joins TRBV7-1 to TRBJ1-2, with 7 bases fitting TRBD1. TRBV7-1 is reported as an ORF; its role is uncertain. This CDR3 spans 13 amino acids. V dropped 5 bases and J dropped 8; count of bases not matched to a gene: 8. Written as DNA, the CDR3 is TGTGCCAGCAGCCCGACAGGGAATGGAGGCTACACCTTC. This codes for CASSPTGNGGYTF.

This clone was found a few times. V is TRBV15 and J is TRBJ2-2; 7 nucleotides agree with TRBD2. Germline V gives CDR1 LNHNV, CDR2 YYDKDF (reference sequence). The V gene end was trimmed by 4 bases and the J gene end by 6 bases; junction bases not matched to a gene: 5. The CDR3 loop spans 14 amino acids. CDR3 in amino acids: CATSIRAGAGELFF. In nucleotides, the CDR3 is TGTGCCACCAGCATTAGGGCGGGGGCCGGGGAGCTGTTTTTT.

This clone is labeled as medium-sized (0.01 to 0.1%). The rearrangement joins TRBV11-3 to TRBJ1-1, with 7 bases identical to TRBD1. The CDR3 covers 15 residues. Per the germline V gene, CDR1 is SGHNT and CDR2 is YENEEA. V lost 5 bases to trimming and J lost 0 bases; unmatched junction nucleotides: 6. CDR3 loop: CASSEDRPLNTEAFF. CDR3 sequence (DNA): TGTGCCAGCAGCGAGGACAGGCCCTTGAACACTGAAGCTTTCTTT.

The chain couples TRBV19 to TRBJ2-1; tentatively, D is TRBD1 (5 bases). The CDR3 is 13 residues long. Trimming cost V 10 bases and J 3 bases, with 13 bases left between them. Germline loops: CDR1 LNHDA, CDR2 SQIVND (reference sequence). CDR3 residues: CATEAGNYNEQFF. As DNA, the CDR3 is TGTGCCACCGAGGCAGGGAACTACAATGAGCAGTTCTTC.

The J gene is TRBJ1-2, the V gene TRBV28; D is perhaps TRBD1 (6 bases). V was trimmed by 7 bases and J by 2 bases, leaving 17 bases between them. Looked up from germline, CDR1 is MDHEN and CDR2 is SYDVKM. CDR3 length: 15 amino acids. CDR3 sequence: CASTPGRGQNYGYTF. The CDR3 region has the DNA TGTGCCAGCACCCCAGGTAGGGGACAAAACTATGGCTACACCTTC.

This clone was found a few times. The CDR3 is CASSLAAGGPTYEQYF. CDR3 coding DNA: TGTGCCAGCAGCTTGGCCGCGGGGGGACCCACCTACGAGCAGTACTTC. The chain couples TRBV11-3 to TRBJ2-7; 8 nucleotides match TRBD2. After removal of 3 bases from V and 2 bases from J, the junction contained 9 bases not matched to a gene. CDR1 and CDR2 from the germline V gene are SGHNT and YENEEA. The CDR3 totals 16 residues.

The chain is built from TRBV18 and TRBJ2-1; TRBD1 is a possible D gene (7 bases). With 3 bases removed from V and 0 bases from J, the gap between germline ends came to 15 bases. Germline V lookup: CDR1 KGHSH, CDR2 LQKENI. The CDR3 is 17 amino acids. CDR3 in amino acids: CASSPGGQRSSYNEQFF. The DNA of the CDR3 is TGTGCCAGCTCACCCGGGGGACAGCGGAGCTCCTACAATGAGCAGTTCTTC.

This clone qualifies as medium-sized (0.01 to 0.1%). The V call is TRBV6-1, the J call TRBJ2-3, with 7 bases that match TRBD2. Germline V CDR1 and CDR2: MNHNS, SASEGT. Trimming cost V 1 base and J 6 bases; bases outside gene matches: 13. The CDR3 is 17 amino acids. CDR3 amino acids: CASSEVASGYPGDTQYF. CDR3 bases: TGTGCCAGCAGTGAAGTCGCTAGCGGATATCCAGGCGATACGCAGTATTTT.

V usage is TRBV6-8 and J usage is TRBJ2-7; D call uncertain. V was cut by 5 bases and J by 1 base, with 6 bases left in between. CDR1 and CDR2 (germline): MNHGY, SAAAGT. The CDR3 has 12 amino acids. Here the CDR3 DNA reads TGTGCCAGCAGTCGAGAGTCCTACGAGCAGTACTTC. Protein sequence: CASSRESYEQYF.

This clone appeared a few times. The V call is TRBV6-8, the J call TRBJ1-6; D uncertain. The germline V and J ends were trimmed by 0 bases and 8 bases, with 5 bases remaining between them. Germline CDR1 MNHGY, CDR2 SAAAGT. The CDR3 extends over 13 amino acids. The chain's CDR3 is CASSYSSYSPLHF. CDR3 bases: TGTGCCAGCAGTTACTCGTCTTATTCACCCCTCCACTTT.

The chain uses TRBV12-2 and TRBJ2-2; TRBD1, the table's D call, lacks a check against the DNA. TRBV12-2 is deemed a pseudogene. The CDR3 covers 17 residues. The CDR3 loop reads CATEKGQGARGTGELFF. CDR3 sequence (DNA): TGTGCCACCGAGAAGGGACAGGGGGCGAGGGGAACCGGGGAGCTGTTTTTT.

The sample holds many counts of this clone. The chain joins TRBV7-2 to TRBJ2-5; tentatively, D is TRBD2 (6 bases). Per the germline V gene, CDR1 is SGHTA and CDR2 is FQGNSA. V was cut by 3 bases and J by 4 bases, with 9 bases left in between. The CDR3 spans 13 residues. The CDR3 bases are TGTGCCAGCAGCTTTACCGGGGGAGAGACCCAGTACTTC. Encoded protein: CASSFTGGETQYF.

This clone is judged medium-sized (0.01 to 0.1%). This chain connects TRBV6-8 to TRBJ1-1; no definite D call. This CDR3 spans 13 amino acids. V lost 6 bases and J lost 2, with 10 bases in between. The germline gives CDR1 MNHGY, CDR2 SAAAGT. CDR3 loop: CASSPDFNTEAFF. CDR3 nucleotide sequence: TGTGCCAGCAGCCCCGACTTTAACACTGAAGCTTTCTTT.